The 11 T cell receptor beta chains listed next were all sequenced from one sample in a study of T cell repertoires in cytomegalovirus infection. For these receptors, no antigen is known. MiXCR, run by TCRdb on the reads, gives a single entry per CDR3 protein. The sample consists of roughly 860,000 distinct CDR3 sequences, approximately 29% of them appearing once. Sample: cultured CD8+ T cells from PBMCs, taken from culture after CMV antigen stimulation. The receptors here all came from a human donor in good health (CMV status not recorded). Some clones in this sample may be carry-over from other donors' samples.

This clonotype was found many times. The chain combines TRBV7-8 with TRBJ2-1; possible D gene TRBD2, 5 bases. V shed 6 bases and J shed 6 bases, with 6 bases lying between them. Germline lookup yields CDR1 SGHVS and CDR2 FQNEAQ. The length of the CDR3 is 11 residues. CDR3 region: CASRRGNEQFF. The CDR3 DNA sequence: TGTGCCAGCAGACGGGGCAATGAGCAGTTCTTC.

This clonotype showed up many times. The V call is TRBV7-6, the J call TRBJ2-1; 7 bases align to TRBD1. Germline CDR1 reads SGHVS; CDR2 reads FNYEAQ. Germline trimming cut 5 bases from V and 3 bases from J; bases unmatched to any gene: 7. This CDR3 is 15 amino acids long. CDR3 region: CASSQVGDSYNEQFF. CDR3 sequence (DNA): TGTGCCAGCAGCCAGGTCGGGGACAGCTACAATGAGCAGTTCTTC.

The chain recombines TRBV7-9 with TRBJ1-2, with D perhaps TRBD1 (5 bases). Trimming stripped 0 bases from V and 3 bases from J, with 11 bases between. The CDR3 is 15 residues long. CDR1 is SEHNR, CDR2 FQNEAQ, per germline (reference sequence). The CDR3 DNA reads as TGTGCCAGCAGCTTAGCAAAGGGGTTATACTATGGCTACACCTTC. Translation: CASSLAKGLYYGYTF.

This clonotype was found many times. The chain uses TRBV27 and TRBJ1-5; D unresolved. The CDR3 is 13 amino acids. Germline lookup yields CDR1 MNHEY and CDR2 SMNVEV (reference sequence). V was trimmed by 8 bases and J by 6 bases, leaving 14 bases between them. Here the CDR3 DNA reads TGTGCCAGCCAGAAGGACGGCGGTCAGCCCCAGCATTTT. Protein product: CASQKDGGQPQHF.

This clonotype was picked up many times. The CDR3: CASVAGSSGTGELFF. In nucleotides, the CDR3 is TGTGCTAGTGTCGCCGGGTCCTCGGGCACCGGGGAGCTGTTTTTT. This chain uses TRBV12-5 with TRBJ2-2; no reliable D call. Per the germline V gene, CDR1 is LGHNT and CDR2 is FRNRAP. V lost 7 bases and J lost 4, with 16 bases in between. This CDR3 contains 15 residues.

This clonotype was picked up a small number of times. The chain carries TRBV25-1 and TRBJ1-4, with D possibly matching TRBD1 (6 bases). In germline, CDR1 is MGHDK, CDR2 SYGVNS. This CDR3 has 14 residues. V was shortened by 6 bases and J by 3 bases, with 11 bases between the two germline ends. DNA for the CDR3: TGTGCCAGCAGGCAAGGGGGGCCTAATGAAAAACTGTTTTTT. Its translation is CASRQGGPNEKLFF.

The V gene is TRBV3-1, the J gene TRBJ2-2; D possibly corresponds to TRBD1 (5 bases). The CDR3 is made up of 14 amino acids. Germline loops: CDR1 LGHDT, CDR2 YNNKEL (reference sequence). The V gene lost 4 bases and the J gene lost 5 bases, with 11 bases spanning the gap. The CDR3 spells CASSPPTDTGELFF. CDR3 coding DNA: TGTGCCAGCAGCCCCCCGACAGATACCGGGGAGCTGTTTTTT.

This clonotype occurred a few times. CDR3 protein: CASSLSRGSNTEAFF. CDR3 in DNA: TGTGCCAGCAGCCTATCACGGGGGTCGAACACTGAAGCTTTCTTT. The chain has TRBV7-6 and TRBJ1-1, with D possibly being TRBD1 (5 bases). Between the trimmed V and J ends, which lost 5 bases and 1 base, there was a span of 14 bases. The CDR3 is 15 residues long. CDR1 SGHVS and CDR2 FNYEAQ come from the germline V gene.

With respect to this clonotype: It may be a read error: a sequence one base away is much more abundant. The V call is TRBV7-9, the J call TRBJ2-1; 7 bases are shared with TRBD1. Trimming removed 4 bases from V and 0 bases from J; junction bases left unmatched: 3. Looked up from germline, CDR1 is SEHNR and CDR2 is FQNEAQ (reference sequence). This CDR3 has 15 residues. The CDR3 bases are TGTGCCAGCAGCTGGGACAGCAGCTCCTACAATGAGCAGTTCTTC. Its protein product is CASSWDSSSYNEQFF.

This clonotype was seen repeatedly, ten times or more. CDR3 amino acids: CASSLTGEQPQHF. The DNA of the CDR3 is TGTGCCAGCAGCCTGACAGGGGAACAGCCCCAGCATTTT. The chain uses TRBV7-9 and TRBJ1-5, with 8 positions matching TRBD1. V lost 5 bases to trimming and J lost 7 bases; unmatched junction nucleotides: 4. The CDR3 extends over 13 amino acids. Germline V gene lookup returns CDR1 SEHNR and CDR2 FQNEAQ (reference sequence).

This clonotype was counted ten times or more. The chain uses TRBV7-6 and TRBJ2-1, with 7 bases matching TRBD2. CDR1 SGHVS and CDR2 FNYEAQ come from the germline V gene. Trimming took 1 base from V and 0 from J; bases not matched to a gene: 3. This CDR3 is 16 amino acids long. The CDR3 sequence: CASSLGTGGSYNEQFF. Written as DNA, the CDR3 is TGTGCCAGCAGCTTAGGTACGGGAGGCTCCTACAATGAGCAGTTCTTC.